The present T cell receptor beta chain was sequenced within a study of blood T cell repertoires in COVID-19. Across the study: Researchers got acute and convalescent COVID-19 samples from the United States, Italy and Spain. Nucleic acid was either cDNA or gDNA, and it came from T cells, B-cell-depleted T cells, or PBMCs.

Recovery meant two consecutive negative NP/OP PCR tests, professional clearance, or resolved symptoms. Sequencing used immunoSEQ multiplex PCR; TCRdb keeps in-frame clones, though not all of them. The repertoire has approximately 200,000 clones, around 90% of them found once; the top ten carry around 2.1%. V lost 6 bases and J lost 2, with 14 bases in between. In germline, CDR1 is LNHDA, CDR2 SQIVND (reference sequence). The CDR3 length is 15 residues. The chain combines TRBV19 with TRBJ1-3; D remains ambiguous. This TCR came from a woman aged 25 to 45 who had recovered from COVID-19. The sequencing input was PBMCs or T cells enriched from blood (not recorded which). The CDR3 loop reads CASRSTVVPGNTIYF. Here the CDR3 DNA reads TGTGCCAGTAGAAGCACCGTAGTACCTGGAAACACCATATATTTT. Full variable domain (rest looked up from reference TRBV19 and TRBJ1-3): DGGITQSPKYLFRKEGQNVTLSCEQNLNHDAMYWYRQDPGQGLRLIYYSQIVNDFQKGDIAEGYSVSREKKESFPLTVTSAQKNPTAFYLCASRSTVVPGNTIYFGEGSWLTVV.